A selection of T cell receptor beta chains follows, all from one sample in a study of blood T cell repertoires in COVID-19. Here immunoSEQ multiplex PCR was the method, and the copy in TCRdb shows in-frame clones only, minus some. The sample holds roughly 87,000 clones; roughly four fifths are singletons and the top ten take more than 2%. Sequences were obtained from peripheral blood. Every receptor here comes from a woman in her seventies with acute or convalescent COVID-19. The CDR3 runs from the conserved cysteine through the conserved F or W. The D gene is left open where the match is weak. Some rows have no size entry. The others give once, few or many, or a class for an expanded clone.

size	V	D	J	CDR3	DNA
-	TRBV19	-	TRBJ1-5	CASKSQSGNQPQHF	TGTGCCAGTAAGTCCCAGTCTGGCAATCAGCCCCAGCATTTT
-	TRBV11-3	-	TRBJ1-1	CASSYGGNTEAFF	TGTGCCAGCAGCTACGGGGGGAACACTGAAGCTTTCTTT
-	TRBV6-2/TRBV6-3	TRBD1	TRBJ1-2	CASSGTGLYGYTF	TGTGCCAGCAGCGGGACAGGGCTCTATGGCTACACCTTC
-	TRBV18	-	TRBJ1-1	CASSPTANTEAFF	TGTGCCAGCTCACCTACAGCGAACACTGAAGCTTTCTTT
once	TRBV6-5	-	TRBJ1-4	CASSHDREKLFF	TGTGCCAGCAGCCATGACAGGGAAAAACTGTTTTTT
-	TRBV10-3	-	TRBJ1-1	CAISATGWTEAFF	TGTGCCATCAGCGCCACAGGGTGGACTGAAGCTTTCTTT
-	TRBV19	TRBD2	TRBJ2-3	CASSTGLENTQYF	TGTGCCAGTAGTACCGGACTAGAAAATACGCAGTATTTT
-	TRBV3-1/TRBV3-2	-	TRBJ1-1	CASSQPGMGTEAFF	TGTGCCAGCAGCCAACCAGGGATGGGCACTGAAGCTTTCTTT
-	TRBV28	-	TRBJ1-1	CASSLVQENTEAFF	TGTGCCAGCAGTTTAGTCCAGGAGAACACTGAAGCTTTCTTT
-	TRBV4-2	-	TRBJ2-2	CASSPRYSNDGELFF	TGTGCCAGCAGCCCTAGGTACTCAAATGACGGGGAGCTGTTTTTT
-	TRBV18	-	TRBJ2-4	CASSRVTGDKNIQYF	TGTGCCAGCTCACGAGTTACCGGGGACAAAAACATTCAGTACTTC
-	TRBV5-1	TRBD2	TRBJ2-3	CASSLLTSGEDTQYF	TGCGCCAGCAGCTTGCTGACTAGCGGGGAAGATACGCAGTATTTT
-	TRBV6-5	TRBD2	TRBJ2-7	CASRLASYEQYF	TGTGCCAGCCGACTAGCTAGCTACGAGCAGTACTTC
-	TRBV3-1/TRBV3-2	TRBD1	TRBJ2-7	CASSRGTGNYEQYF	TGTGCCAGCAGTCGGGGGACAGGGAACTACGAGCAGTACTTC
-	TRBV5-1	TRBD2	TRBJ2-3	CASGREGTRGTDTQYF	TGCGCCAGCGGGAGGGAGGGGACCCGGGGCACAGATACGCAGTATTTT
-	TRBV11-2	-	TRBJ2-2	CASRGNRVSGELFF	TGTGCCAGCAGGGGGAACAGGGTTAGCGGGGAGCTGTTTTTT
-	TRBV28	-	TRBJ1-5	CASSLRNTVGDSNQPQHF	TGTGCCAGCAGTTTACGAAATACGGTAGGAGATAGCAATCAGCCCCAGCATTTT
-	TRBV18	-	TRBJ1-2	CASSGGQPGYGYTF	TGTGCCAGCTCGGGCGGACAGCCTGGCTATGGCTACACCTTC
-	TRBV28	TRBD1	TRBJ1-1	CASSRRDRGREGTEAFF	TGTGCCAGCAGCCGCCGGGACAGGGGGCGAGAGGGCACTGAAGCTTTCTTT
-	TRBV5-1	-	TRBJ2-2	CASSTGGGGFDTGELFF	TGCGCCAGCTCCACGGGTGGGGGGGGCTTCGACACCGGGGAGCTGTTTTTT
-	TRBV15	-	TRBJ1-2	CATSKGGVGYTF	TGTGCCACCAGCAAAGGGGGGGTTGGCTACACCTTC
-	TRBV10-1	-	TRBJ1-1	CASSESRADTEAFF	TGCGCCAGCAGTGAGTCGCGGGCAGACACTGAAGCTTTCTTT
-	TRBV3-1/TRBV3-2	-	TRBJ1-6	CASSQGGSGDNSPLHF	TGTGCCAGCAGCCAAGGGGGATCGGGGGATAATTCACCCCTCCACTTT
-	TRBV5-5	TRBD1	TRBJ2-5	CASSYWTGKETQYF	TGTGCCAGCAGCTACTGGACAGGGAAAGAGACCCAGTACTTC
-	TRBV5-6	-	TRBJ1-6	CASSLAQGDSPLHF	TGTGCCAGCAGCTTGGCCCAGGGTGATTCACCCCTCCACTTT
-	TRBV19	-	TRBJ1-4	CASSDSPNEKLFF	TGTGCCAGCTCGGACAGCCCTAATGAAAAACTGTTTTTT
-	TRBV2	-	TRBJ1-1	CASSERVGTEAFF	TGTGCCAGCAGTGAGAGGGTGGGGACTGAAGCTTTCTTT
-	TRBV4-1	-	TRBJ1-1	CASSQDRGTEAFF	TGCGCCAGCAGCCAAGACAGGGGAACTGAAGCTTTCTTT
-	TRBV12-5	-	TRBJ1-5	CASGKDSRGSNQPQHF	TGTGCTAGTGGTAAGGACAGTAGGGGAAGCAATCAGCCCCAGCATTTT
-	TRBV29-1	TRBD2	TRBJ2-3	CSQTSGTDTQYF	TGCAGCCAGACTAGCGGCACAGATACGCAGTATTTT
-	TRBV11-3	TRBD2	TRBJ2-1	CASSSPGLLNEQFF	TGTGCCAGCAGCTCTCCGGGACTACTCAATGAGCAGTTCTTC
few	TRBV6-1	-	TRBJ2-6	CASSERRARGYSGANVLTF	TGTGCCAGCAGTGAAAGGCGCGCCAGGGGCTATTCTGGGGCCAACGTCCTGACTTTC
once	TRBV2	-	TRBJ1-5	CASTRTASNQPQHF	TGTGCCAGCACCCGGACAGCTAGCAATCAGCCCCAGCATTTT
-	TRBV5-4	-	TRBJ1-1	CASSSLGAYEAFF	TGTGCCAGCAGCTCTTTGGGGGCCTACGAAGCTTTCTTT
few	TRBV5-1	-	TRBJ1-5	CASSPGPGREGPQHF	TGCGCCAGCAGCCCGGGCCCAGGGCGAGAAGGTCCCCAGCATTTT
-	TRBV10-3	-	TRBJ2-5	CAISESKGAAIQETQYF	TGTGCCATCAGTGAGTCGAAAGGAGCAGCAATCCAAGAGACCCAGTACTTC
-	TRBV10-3	TRBD1	TRBJ1-2	CAITNAGTGDGYTF	TGTGCCATCACCAACGCCGGGACAGGGGATGGCTACACCTTC
once	TRBV2	-	TRBJ2-3	CASGRDTDTQYF	TGTGCCAGCGGGCGTGACACAGATACGCAGTATTTT
-	TRBV19	TRBD1	TRBJ1-5	CASSMGQGWDQPQHF	TGTGCCAGTAGTATGGGACAGGGGTGGGATCAGCCCCAGCATTTT
-	TRBV5-1	TRBD1	TRBJ2-5	CASSVGGQGAETQYF	TGCGCCAGCAGCGTTGGAGGGCAGGGGGCGGAGACCCAGTACTTC
-	TRBV4-1	-	TRBJ2-4	CASSQVRGAKNIQYF	TGCGCCAGCAGCCAAGTCCGGGGGGCCAAAAACATTCAGTACTTC
-	TRBV30	TRBD2	TRBJ2-1	CAWRPAGTNNEQFF	TGTGCCTGGAGGCCCGCGGGGACTAACAATGAGCAGTTCTTC
-	TRBV5-4	-	TRBJ1-2	CASSPRDFANYGYTF	TGTGCCAGCAGCCCCAGGGACTTTGCTAACTATGGCTACACCTTC
-	TRBV3-1/TRBV3-2	-	TRBJ1-2	CASSQDPSGNGYTF	TGTGCCAGCAGCCAAGACCCATCGGGGAATGGCTACACCTTC
few	TRBV2	TRBD1	TRBJ1-3	CASSAGTGGDTIYF	TGTGCCAGCAGCGCCGGGACAGGGGGAGACACCATATATTTT
-	TRBV7-3	TRBD1	TRBJ1-2	CASSPDRDYGYTF	TGTGCCAGCAGTCCGGACAGGGACTATGGCTACACCTTC
-	TRBV6-2/TRBV6-3	-	TRBJ1-1	CASSWGPSGGAEAFF	TGTGCCAGCAGTTGGGGGCCTTCGGGAGGTGCTGAAGCTTTCTTT
-	TRBV6-5	-	TRBJ1-1	CATLSPSRDTEAFF	TGTGCCACCCTATCCCCCAGTCGGGACACTGAAGCTTTCTTT
-	TRBV10-3	-	TRBJ1-1	CAISDRQGQYTEAFF	TGTGCCATCAGTGATAGGCAGGGGCAATACACTGAAGCTTTCTTT
once	TRBV7-9	TRBD1	TRBJ1-2	CASSETNRGAGIYGYTF	TGTGCCAGCAGCGAGACGAACAGGGGCGCGGGGATCTATGGCTACACCTTC
-	TRBV28	-	TRBJ2-1	CASSLPQHSNEQFF	TGTGCCAGCAGTTTACCACAGCACAGCAATGAGCAGTTCTTC
-	TRBV2	-	TRBJ2-7	CASSSGQRSSYEQYF	TGTGCCAGCAGCAGTGGACAGAGAAGCTCCTACGAGCAGTACTTC
few	TRBV18	-	TRBJ1-4	CASSPNKQADEKLFF	TGTGCCAGCTCACCAAATAAACAGGCAGATGAAAAACTGTTTTTT
-	TRBV7-2	TRBD1	TRBJ2-7	CASSLVAVTGGSYEQYF	TGTGCCAGCAGCTTAGTAGCCGTGACAGGGGGCTCCTACGAGCAGTACTTC
-	TRBV5-4	-	TRBJ2-2	CASSTRGNTGELFF	TGTGCCAGCAGCACCAGGGGCAACACCGGGGAGCTGTTTTTT
-	TRBV30	-	TRBJ2-1	CAWVSEIVYNEQFF	TGTGCCTGGGTTTCCGAGATAGTATACAATGAGCAGTTCTTC